The TCR beta chain under discussion was sequenced for a study of neurological immune-mediated disorders. TCRdb reprocessed the 5' RACE reads with MiXCR, giving one entry per CDR3 protein. In the table there are some 66,000 distinct CDR3 sequences, under 5% of which are singletons. Germline V CDR1 and CDR2: SGHRS, YFSETQ. V lost 3 bases and J 7 bases, leaving 19 bases between the germline ends. CDR3 length equals 15 residues. Study-level results: Phylogenetic grouping assigned the repertoires of 18 of 34 multiple sclerosis patients to a single related-CDR3 cluster, representing a possible signature.

This clonotype was seen many times. The antigen is undetermined. V usage is TRBV5-1 and J usage is TRBJ1-2; D gene unclear. This TCR was recovered from a man aged 25-45 years with multiple sclerosis. What was sequenced was PBMCs. As DNA, the CDR3 is TGCGCCAGCAGCTCGGAGGCGGCCCGTCGTGGTGGCTACACCTTC. This sequence encodes CASSSEAARRGGYTF.